This TCR beta chain derives from a study of blood T cell repertoires in COVID-19. Study information: The samples span acute and convalescent COVID-19 from the United States, Italy and Spain. Sources were T cells, B-cell-depleted T cells, or PBMCs; the material itself was cDNA or gDNA.

Germline V gene data show CDR1 as MGHRA and CDR2 as YSYEKL. The CDR3 loop spans 15 amino acids. Losses at the gene ends were 6 bases for V and 3 bases for J; bases not matched to a gene: 11. In the original analysis: Estimation of nucleated cell counts relied on the amplification of reference gene primers. Repertoires were generated with immunoSEQ multiplex PCR, while TCRdb's copy carries only in-frame clones and drops some. V, J and clone size are taken as reported in that table, and D and trimming were inferred from the DNA itself. This table has roughly 290,000 clones, around 87% appearing once. The chain employs TRBV4-1 and TRBJ2-7; 7 bases fit TRBD1. The sample taken for sequencing was PBMCs or T cells enriched from blood (not recorded which). This clonotype was sampled from a woman between 18 and 29 years old with acute COVID-19. The CDR3 protein is CASSRDTTGDYEQYF. The CDR3 DNA sequence: TGCGCCAGCAGTCGAGACACCACAGGGGACTACGAGCAGTACTTC.